This T cell receptor (beta chain) was identified during a study of T cell responses to AZD1222 COVID-19 vaccine. The repertoire was sequenced with immunoSEQ multiplex PCR; TCRdb's copy has only in-frame clones and lacks some. Among about 150,000 clones listed, roughly 90% were seen once. The clonotype was recovered from an adult in good health. The specimen was peripheral blood, collected on day 0 of AZD1222 vaccination.

CDR3 amino acids: CASSISGGGLNTEAFF. CDR3 in DNA: TGTGCCAGTAGTATCTCGGGGGGGGGATTGAACACTGAAGCTTTCTTT. The rearrangement links TRBV19 to TRBJ1-1; the D gene is possibly TRBD1 (5 bases). CDR3 size: 16 residues. Per the germline V gene, CDR1 is LNHDA and CDR2 is SQIVND (reference sequence). The V end lost 3 bases, the J end lost 0 bases, and 14 bases lay between the germline ends.